These T cell receptor beta chains were read from a single sample in a study of radiation and T cells in renal cell carcinoma. This table comes from immunoSEQ multiplex PCR, and its TCRdb copy is limited to in-frame clones, with some not included. The repertoire has more than 140,000 clones, over 65% of them found once; the top ten carry 20% to 25%. Material: blood, obtained from a patient whose treatment included radiotherapy and nephrectomy. The receptors derive from a woman aged 50 to 65 with renal cell carcinoma. Each CDR3 is given with its conserved first and last residue. The order of the fields is D gene, V gene, J gene, clone size, CDR3 length, CDR3 DNA, CDR3 protein. A D gene is named only where the DNA matches it firmly. Only some rows state a clone size, as once, few, many or a class for expanded clones.

>TRBD1|TRBV9|TRBJ2-5|-|15
TGTGCCAGCAGCGTAGCTGAGGGGGCTGGAGAGACCCAGTACTTC
CASSVAEGAGETQYF
>-|TRBV9|TRBJ2-2|-|13
TGTGCCAGCAGCGTAGTGACGGTCGGGGAGCTGTTTTTT
CASSVVTVGELFF
>-|TRBV5-6|TRBJ1-1|-|13
TGTGCCAGCAGCTTGGGAGGTTCCACTGAAGCTTTCTTT
CASSLGGSTEAFF
>TRBD1|TRBV7-2|TRBJ2-2|-|16
TGTGCCAGCAGCTTATCGGGACAGGCCAACACCGGGGAGCTGTTTTTT
CASSLSGQANTGELFF
>-|TRBV5-4|TRBJ2-5|-|14
TGTGCCAGCAGCTTAGGGCTAGCGCAAGAGACCCAGTACTTC
CASSLGLAQETQYF
>TRBD1|TRBV7-2|TRBJ1-2|-|14
TGTGCCAGCAGCTTAGTCAGGGGGCAGGATGGCTACACCTTC
CASSLVRGQDGYTF
>TRBD2|TRBV28|TRBJ2-1|-|16
TGTGCCAGCAGTTTATACGGGACTAGCGGAGACAATGAGCAGTTCTTC
CASSLYGTSGDNEQFF
>-|TRBV7-9|TRBJ1-1|few|14
TGTGCCAGCAGCTTAGGTAGAGGGAACCCTGAAGCTTTCTTT
CASSLGRGNPEAFF
>-|TRBV5-1|TRBJ1-2|-|12
TGCGCCAGCGGAGGGGATTTGGGCGGCTACACCTTC
CASGGDLGGYTF
>-|TRBV7-2|TRBJ2-1|-|14
TGTGCCAGCAGCTTCGGACAGATGAACAATGAGCAGTTCTTC
CASSFGQMNNEQFF
>TRBD1|TRBV5-5|TRBJ1-1|once|13
TGTGCCAGCAGCCGACAGGGAAACACTGAAGCTTTCTTT
CASSRQGNTEAFF
>-|TRBV10-3|TRBJ1-2|-|12
TGTGCCATCAGGGGACGGGGCTATGGCTACACCTTC
CAIRGRGYGYTF
>-|TRBV5-6|TRBJ2-5|once|13
TGTGCCAGCAGCTTCGGGGCTCAAGAGACCCAGTACTTC
CASSFGAQETQYF
>-|TRBV7-2|TRBJ2-3|-|12
TGTGCCAGCAGCTCGGACCTAAATACGCAGTATTTT
CASSSDLNTQYF
>-|TRBV20-1|TRBJ2-7|-|11
TGCAGTGGGTGGCGCGCCTACGAGCAGTACTTC
CSGWRAYEQYF
>-|TRBV29-1|TRBJ2-1|-|16
TGCAGCGTTGAAGAGGTAATCAGACAGGACTTTGGTGAGCAGTTCTTC
CSVEEVIRQDFGEQFF
>-|TRBV7-9|TRBJ1-1|-|17
TGTGCCAGCAGCTTATTAATGTTGAATTCTGGGAACACTGAAGCTTTCTTT
CASSLLMLNSGNTEAFF
>-|TRBV6-1|TRBJ2-3|-|13
TGTGCCAGCAGTGAGAGGACCCAAGATACGCAGTATTTT
CASSERTQDTQYF
>-|TRBV6-5|TRBJ1-5|-|15
TGTGCCAGCAGTTCCGGGGCCCTTCGGAGTCAGCCCCAGCATTTT
CASSSGALRSQPQHF
>-|TRBV7-2|TRBJ1-3|-|13
TGTGCCAGCAGCTTACCGGGAGCCCTCACCATATATTTT
CASSLPGALTIYF
>-|TRBV4-1|TRBJ1-5|few|16
TGCGCCAGCAGCCAAGATGGGGGTTTTGGCAATCAGCCCCAGCATTTT
CASSQDGGFGNQPQHF
>-|TRBV13|TRBJ1-1|-|14
TGTGCCAGCAGCTTAGAGGGCGCCGCGCTGGAGGCTTTCTTT
CASSLEGAALEAFF
>TRBD1|TRBV19|TRBJ2-7|-|14
TGTGCCAGTAGGTTTTCACAGGGGGCCGGCGAGCAGTACTTC
CASRFSQGAGEQYF
>TRBD1|TRBV28|TRBJ1-6|-|16
TGTGCCAGCATTCGTTCGACAGGGTCGGGTAATTCACCCCTCCACTTT
CASIRSTGSGNSPLHF
>TRBD2|TRBV7-2|TRBJ2-5|-|15
TGTGCCAGCAGCTTAGTGCGGGGGGGCTTGGAGACCCAGTACTTC
CASSLVRGGLETQYF
>-|TRBV9|TRBJ2-5|-|15
TGTGCCAGCAGCGTTGGTGGGGGACTTCAAGAGACCCAGTACTTC
CASSVGGGLQETQYF
>TRBD2|TRBV14|TRBJ2-7|-|14
TGTGCCAGCAGCTCCAGCGGGACCTTGGGGGAGCAGTACTTC
CASSSSGTLGEQYF
>TRBD1|TRBV6-5|TRBJ2-7|few|15
TGTGCCAGCAGCAAACCGGGACAGGGGGCCGGTGAGCAGTACTTC
CASSKPGQGAGEQYF
>-|TRBV5-6|TRBJ1-1|-|14
TGTGCCAGCAGCTTGGGTTTGGGGGGCACTGAAGCTTTCTTT
CASSLGLGGTEAFF
>-|TRBV27|TRBJ1-2|-|13
TGTGCCAGCAGTCGCCGGGACTTCTATGGCTACACCTTC
CASSRRDFYGYTF
>-|TRBV11-2|TRBJ1-5|-|13
TGTGCCAGCAGCGCGGACAGTAATCAGCCCCAGCATTTT
CASSADSNQPQHF
>-|TRBV28|TRBJ1-1|-|11
TGTGCCAGCAGCTACCGGGGCCCAGCTTTCTTT
CASSYRGPAFF
>-|TRBV4-1|TRBJ2-6|few|15
TGCGCCAGCAGCCAAGACTATGTCAGGGCCAACGTCCTGACTTTC
CASSQDYVRANVLTF
>TRBD2|TRBV5-4|TRBJ2-7|-|17
TGTGCCAGCAGCCCGCCAGGGTTCACCAACAGCGGGGACGAGCAGTACTTC
CASSPPGFTNSGDEQYF
>-|TRBV12-5|TRBJ2-1|-|19
TGTGCTAGTGGTTTGACGTTCGGGGCAGGCGAGAGCTCCTACAATGAGCAGTTCTTC
CASGLTFGAGESSYNEQFF
>-|TRBV25-1|TRBJ2-7|-|15
TGTGCCAGCAGTGATCCAAGGCGGGATTACTACGAGCAGTACTTC
CASSDPRRDYYEQYF
>TRBD1|TRBV7-9|TRBJ2-1|-|13
TGTGCCAGCACACGGGACAGGGGAGGGGGAAGTATCTTC
CASTRDRGGGSIF
>TRBD1|TRBV7-9|TRBJ2-1|-|17
TGTGCCAGCAGCCATGATTCCGGGACAGGGGCCTACAATGAGCAGTTCTTC
CASSHDSGTGAYNEQFF
>-|TRBV9|TRBJ1-1|-|13
TGTGCCAGCAGCGCCTACGGGGACACTGAAGCTTTCTTT
CASSAYGDTEAFF
>-|TRBV5-4|TRBJ2-7|-|16
TGTGCCAGCAGCTTCGGCGCGACAGGATCAGTACGCGAGCAGTACTTC
CASSFGATGSVREQYF
>-|TRBV12-5|TRBJ2-3|-|12
TGTGCTAGTGGGCCCGGGCCTGGCTCGCAGTATTTT
CASGPGPGSQYF
>-|TRBV19|TRBJ1-2|-|14
TGTGCCAGTAGACCGCAGGGTGTGGGCTATGGCTACACCTTC
CASRPQGVGYGYTF
>-|TRBV13|TRBJ2-7|few|14
TGTGCCAGCAGCTTAGCCGCATCGCCCTACGAGCAGTACTTC
CASSLAASPYEQYF
>-|TRBV19|TRBJ1-1|-|15
TGTGCCAGTAGTATAGTGGCGGTAATGAACACTGAAGCTTTCTTT
CASSIVAVMNTEAFF
>-|TRBV29-1|TRBJ1-2|-|14
TGCAGCGGCGGACAACCGGGAACTAACTATGGCTACACCTTC
CSGGQPGTNYGYTF
>TRBD1|TRBV5-6|TRBJ1-2|-|17
TGTGCCAGCAGCTTGGCAGAGAACAGGGGGATCTTCTCTGGCTACACCTTC
CASSLAENRGIFSGYTF
>-|TRBV5-5|TRBJ1-1|-|15
TGTGCCAGCAGCTTCCGTCTCAGGGAGGTCACTGAAGCTTTCTTT
CASSFRLREVTEAFF
>TRBD1|TRBV7-8|TRBJ2-2|-|17
TGTGCCAGCAGCCAAGGCTGGGACAGGACGAACACCGGGGAGCTGTTTTTT
CASSQGWDRTNTGELFF
>-|TRBV10-1|TRBJ1-4|once|13
TGCGCCAGCAGTCCCGGGGGCGGCGAAAAACTGTTTTTT
CASSPGGGEKLFF
>-|TRBV7-6|TRBJ2-2|-|13
TGTGCCAGCAGTCCGACAGACACCGGGGAGCTGTTTTTT
CASSPTDTGELFF
>-|TRBV19|TRBJ1-5|-|13
TGTGCCAGTAGTTCCCAGGGGCTTGGGCCCCAGCATTTT
CASSSQGLGPQHF
>TRBD2|TRBV5-1|TRBJ2-4|-|16
TGCGCCAGCAGCCTAATAGCGGGAGGGCTTTTAAACATTCAGTACTTC
CASSLIAGGLLNIQYF
>-|TRBV5-6|TRBJ2-2|-|15
TGTGCCAGCAGCCCCAGGGAAGGGAAATTCGGGGAGCTGTTTTTT
CASSPREGKFGELFF
>TRBD1|TRBV19|TRBJ1-4|-|14
TGTGCCAGTGGTTCGACAGGGACTAATGAAAAACTGTTTTTT
CASGSTGTNEKLFF
>-|TRBV5-1|TRBJ1-3|few|14
TGCGCCAGCAGCTCAGACAACTCTGGAAACACCATATATTTT
CASSSDNSGNTIYF